This entry describes one T cell receptor (beta chain). TCRdb's copy holds only in-frame clones and misses some; the assay was immunoSEQ multiplex PCR. This sample has over 150,000 clones, with around nine tenths found just once. Germline assignment: CDR1 SEHNR and CDR2 FQNEAQ (reference sequence). The CDR3 sequence is 14 residues long. V dropped 3 bases and J dropped 5; count of bases not matched to a gene: 4. The data were obtained in a study of blood T cell repertoires in COVID-19. Sequencing was carried out using peripheral blood. The chain links TRBV7-9 to TRBJ1-1; the match to TRBD1 covers 9 bases. The clonotype originates from a man aged 35-49 years with active or convalescent COVID-19. CDR3 region: CASSLGQGETEAFF. As DNA, the CDR3 is TGTGCCAGCAGCTTGGGACAGGGAGAAACTGAAGCTTTCTTT.